This TCR beta chain was retrieved from a study of OX40 agonist ivuxolimab in advanced cancers. Study overall: At 0.01 to 10 mg/kg, ivuxolimab was administered intravenously to patients every 2 weeks. Therapy given before enrollment (anti-PD-1, anti-PD-L1 or anti-CTLA-4) was allowed, and around 41% had some. Points from the study as a whole: Antigen specificity of clonally expanded peripheral T cells was not established. Fewer expanded clones were found on average in CD4+ than in CD8+ T cells.

This clone was seen more than once but under ten times. Its antigen is as yet unknown. With V trimmed by 5 bases and J by 0 bases, 5 bases remained unmatched. The CDR3 totals 17 residues. CDR1 and CDR2 from the germline V gene are SGHVS and FNYEAQ. Data came from immunoSEQ multiplex PCR; TCRdb stores just in-frame clones and leaves some out. The sample carries 40,000 to 55,000 clones, roughly 80% recorded once. This receptor was taken from an adult with an advanced solid tumor such as melanoma, head and neck, liver or kidney cancer. The material sequenced was CD4+ or CD8+ T cells sorted from blood, taken in a trial of the OX40 agonist ivuxolimab. The chain carries TRBV7-6 and TRBJ2-1; 12 bases match TRBD2. The CDR3 spells CASSLGTSGYSYNEQFF. CDR3 DNA sequence: TGTGCCAGCAGCCTCGGGACTAGCGGGTACTCCTACAATGAGCAGTTCTTC.